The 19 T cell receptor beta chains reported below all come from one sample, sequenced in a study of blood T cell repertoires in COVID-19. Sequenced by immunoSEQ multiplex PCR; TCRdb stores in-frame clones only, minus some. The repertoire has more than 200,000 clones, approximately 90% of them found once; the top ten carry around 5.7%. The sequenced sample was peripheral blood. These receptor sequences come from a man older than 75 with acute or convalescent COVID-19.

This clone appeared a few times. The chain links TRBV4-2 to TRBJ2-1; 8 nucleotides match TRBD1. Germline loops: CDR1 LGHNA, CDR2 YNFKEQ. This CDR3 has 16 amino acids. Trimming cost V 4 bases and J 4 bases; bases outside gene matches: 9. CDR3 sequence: CASSLPSGTGYNEQFF. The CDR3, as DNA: TGTGCCAGCAGCCTGCCCTCCGGGACAGGATACAATGAGCAGTTCTTC.

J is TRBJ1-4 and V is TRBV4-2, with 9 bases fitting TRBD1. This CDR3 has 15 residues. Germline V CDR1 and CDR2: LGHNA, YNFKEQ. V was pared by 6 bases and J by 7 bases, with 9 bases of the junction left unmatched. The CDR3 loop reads CASSSPGTGSEKLFF. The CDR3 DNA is TGTGCCAGCAGTTCCCCCGGGACAGGGTCTGAAAAACTGTTTTTT.

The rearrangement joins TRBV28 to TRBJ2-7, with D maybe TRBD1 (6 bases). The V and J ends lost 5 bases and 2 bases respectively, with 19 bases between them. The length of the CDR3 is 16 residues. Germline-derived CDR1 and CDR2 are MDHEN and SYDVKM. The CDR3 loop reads CASSLPTGTPPYEQYF. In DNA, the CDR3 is TGTGCCAGCAGTCTGCCTACCGGGACACCACCCTACGAGCAGTACTTC.

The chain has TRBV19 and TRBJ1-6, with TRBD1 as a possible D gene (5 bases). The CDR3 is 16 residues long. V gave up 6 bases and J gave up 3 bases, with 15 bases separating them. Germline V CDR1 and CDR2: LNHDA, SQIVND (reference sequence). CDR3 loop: CASSPDTGRYNSPLHF. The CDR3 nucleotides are TGTGCCAGTAGCCCGGACACGGGCCGCTATAATTCACCCCTCCACTTT.

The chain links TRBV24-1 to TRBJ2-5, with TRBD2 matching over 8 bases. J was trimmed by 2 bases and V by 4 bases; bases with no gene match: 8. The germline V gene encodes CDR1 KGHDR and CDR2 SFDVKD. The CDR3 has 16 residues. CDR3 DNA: TGTGCCACCAGTGACCGGTTAACTAGCGGACAAGAGACCCAGTACTTC. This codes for CATSDRLTSGQETQYF.

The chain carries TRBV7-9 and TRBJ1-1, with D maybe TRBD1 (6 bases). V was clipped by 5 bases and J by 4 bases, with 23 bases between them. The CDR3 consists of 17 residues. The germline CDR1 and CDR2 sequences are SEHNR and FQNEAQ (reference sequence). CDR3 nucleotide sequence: TGTGCCAGCAGCACCTCAGGGGTTTTTTCCCTACGCACTGAAGCTTTCTTT. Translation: CASSTSGVFSLRTEAFF.

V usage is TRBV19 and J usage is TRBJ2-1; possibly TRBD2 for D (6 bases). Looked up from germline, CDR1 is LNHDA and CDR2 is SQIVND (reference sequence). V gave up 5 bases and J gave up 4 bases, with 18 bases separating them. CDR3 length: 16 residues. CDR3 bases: TGTGCCAGTAGTCCCCGCCGAACGGGAGATTACAATGAGCAGTTCTTC. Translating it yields CASSPRRTGDYNEQFF.

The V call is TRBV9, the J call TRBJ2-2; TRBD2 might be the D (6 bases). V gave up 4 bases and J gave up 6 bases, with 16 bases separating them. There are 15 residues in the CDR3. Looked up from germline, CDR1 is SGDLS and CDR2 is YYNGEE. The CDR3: CASSPTRTSPGELFF. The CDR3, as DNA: TGTGCCAGCAGCCCCACCCGAACTAGCCCCGGGGAGCTGTTTTTT.

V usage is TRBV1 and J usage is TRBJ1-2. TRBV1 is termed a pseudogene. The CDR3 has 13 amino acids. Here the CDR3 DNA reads TGCACCTCCCTGAACGGTTTTTTGTATGGCTACACCTTC. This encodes CTSLNGFLYGYTF.

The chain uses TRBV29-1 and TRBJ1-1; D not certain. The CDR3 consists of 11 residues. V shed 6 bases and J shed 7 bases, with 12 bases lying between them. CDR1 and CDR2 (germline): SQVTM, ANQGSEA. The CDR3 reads CSVSKPGEAFF. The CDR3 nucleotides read TGCAGCGTGAGTAAACCCGGTGAAGCTTTCTTT.

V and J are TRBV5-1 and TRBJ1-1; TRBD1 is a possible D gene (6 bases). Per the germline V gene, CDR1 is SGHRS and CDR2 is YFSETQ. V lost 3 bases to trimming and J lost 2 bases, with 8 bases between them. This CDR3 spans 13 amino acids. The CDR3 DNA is TGCGCCAGCAGCTCGACAGGTAACACTGAAGCTTTCTTT. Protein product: CASSSTGNTEAFF.

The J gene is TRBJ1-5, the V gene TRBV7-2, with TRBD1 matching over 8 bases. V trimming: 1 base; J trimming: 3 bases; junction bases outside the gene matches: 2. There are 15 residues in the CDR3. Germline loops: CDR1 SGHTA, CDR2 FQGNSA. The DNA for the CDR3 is TGTGCCAGCAGCTTAGGACAGGGGCCCAATCAGCCCCAGCATTTT. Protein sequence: CASSLGQGPNQPQHF.

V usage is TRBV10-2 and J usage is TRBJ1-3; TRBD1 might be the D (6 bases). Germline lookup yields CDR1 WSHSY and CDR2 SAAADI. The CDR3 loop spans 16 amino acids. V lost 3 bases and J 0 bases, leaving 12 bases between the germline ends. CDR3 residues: CASSDPTGLSGNTIYF. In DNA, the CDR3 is TGCGCCAGCAGTGACCCGACAGGTCTCTCTGGAAACACCATATATTTT.

The CDR3 bases are TGTGCCAGCAGCTTAAGGGGCGGGAGTGGTAATGAGCAGTTCTTC. Translating gives CASSLRGGSGNEQFF. The rearrangement links TRBV11-3 to TRBJ2-1, with 7 nucleotides matching TRBD2. Looked up from germline, CDR1 is SGHNT and CDR2 is YENEEA. Trimming removed 2 bases from V and 7 bases from J; junction bases left unmatched: 8. The CDR3 is made up of 15 amino acids. Combining the CDR3 with reference TRBV11-3 and TRBJ2-1 gives the whole variable domain EAGVVQSPRYKIIEKKQPVAFWCNPISGHNTLYWYLQNLGQGPELLIRYENEEAVDDSQLPKDRFSAERLKGVDSTLKIQPAELGDSAVYLCASSLRGGSGNEQFFGPGTRLTVL.

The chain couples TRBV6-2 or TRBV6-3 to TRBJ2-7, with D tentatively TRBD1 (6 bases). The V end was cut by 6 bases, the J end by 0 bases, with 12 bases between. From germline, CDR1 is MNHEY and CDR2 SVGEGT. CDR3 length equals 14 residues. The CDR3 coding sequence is TGTGCCAGCAGCACCCTGACAGGCTCCTACGAGCAGTACGTC. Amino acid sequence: CASSTLTGSYEQYV.

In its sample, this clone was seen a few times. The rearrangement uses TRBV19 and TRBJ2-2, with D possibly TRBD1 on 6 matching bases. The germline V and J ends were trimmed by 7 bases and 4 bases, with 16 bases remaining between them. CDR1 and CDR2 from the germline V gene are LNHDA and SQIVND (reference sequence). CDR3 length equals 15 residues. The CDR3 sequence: CASKRGRGTTGELFF. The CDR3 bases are TGTGCCAGTAAGAGGGGCAGGGGAACCACCGGGGAGCTGTTTTTT.

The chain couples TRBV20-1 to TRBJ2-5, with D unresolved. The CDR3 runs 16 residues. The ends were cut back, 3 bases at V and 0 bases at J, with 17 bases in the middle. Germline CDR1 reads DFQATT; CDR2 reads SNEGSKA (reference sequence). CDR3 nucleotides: TGCAGTGCTAGTCCACTAACTATCGCGTACCAAGAGACCCAGTACTTC. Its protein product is CSASPLTIAYQETQYF.

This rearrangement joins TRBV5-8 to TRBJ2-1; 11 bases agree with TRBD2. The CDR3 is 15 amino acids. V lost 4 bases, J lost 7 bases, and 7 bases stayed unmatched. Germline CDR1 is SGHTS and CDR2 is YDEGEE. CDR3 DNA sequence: TGTGCCAGCAGCCTCCAGACTAGCGGGACAAATGAGCAGTTCTTC. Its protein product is CASSLQTSGTNEQFF.

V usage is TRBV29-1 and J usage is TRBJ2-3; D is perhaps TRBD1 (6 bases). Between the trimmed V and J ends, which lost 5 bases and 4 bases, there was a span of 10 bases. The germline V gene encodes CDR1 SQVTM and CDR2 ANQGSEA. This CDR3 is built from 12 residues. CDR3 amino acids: CSVWSGADTQYF. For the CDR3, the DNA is TGCAGCGTTTGGTCAGGGGCAGATACGCAGTATTTT.